This T cell receptor (beta chain) is from a study of chemoradiotherapy in HPV16-positive cancers. The study's findings and limits: Candidate HPV-specific clones and E7-related TCR motifs grew in tumor during treatment. Functional assays defining HPV-specific T cells used only two HPV16-positive patients. Better recurrence-free survival went with HPV-responsive T-cell expansion in HPV16-positive patients.

Data came from immunoSEQ multiplex PCR; TCRdb stores just in-frame clones and leaves some out. This sample has 7,500 to 10,000 clones; about three quarters occur once, and the top ten carry over 30%. In the case of this clone: What it recognizes is unknown.

Samples were taken several times over chemoradiotherapy. The clonotype was recovered from a human donor with HPV-associated anogenital cancer. Sequencing used tumor tissue, obtained from a patient who underwent chemoradiotherapy.

CDR3 coding DNA: TGTGCCAGCAGGCGGACAGGGGAGACTGGGGCCAACGTCCTGACTTTC. Translating it yields CASRRTGETGANVLTF. The chain employs TRBV11-2 and TRBJ2-6; 9 bases line up with TRBD1. The CDR3 loop spans 16 amino acids. Unmatched junction bases numbered 5, after V lost 6 bases and J lost 2 bases. Looked up from germline, CDR1 is SGHAT and CDR2 is FQNNGV. Based on the CDR3 plus reference TRBV11-2 and TRBJ2-6, the full variable domain is EAGVAQSPRYKIIEKRQSVAFWCNPISGHATLYWYQQILGQGPKLLIQFQNNGVVDDSQLPKDRFSAERLKGVDSTLKIQPAKLEDSAVYLCASRRTGETGANVLTFGAGSRLTVL.